Shown below are 3 T cell receptor beta chains from a single sample sequenced in a study of T cell repertoires in cytomegalovirus infection (dated by TCRdb to between 2019 and 2020). Which antigens these TCRs recognize remains unknown. Sequencing was performed on an Illumina HiSeq 1500. The raw public reads went through TCRdb reprocessing: fastp at Q25, MiXCR clone calling, in-frame beta chains kept. Rows matching on CDR3 protein sequence are summarized as one entry with the most common DNA and genes. Here the sample has 450,000 to 600,000 distinct CDR3 sequences; roughly 34% occur a single time. Roughly a sixth of the sample rests with the top ten. This sample's treatment or condition label indicates: in vitro stimulation with specific CMV peptide epitopes to enrich CMV-specific T cells. The input for sequencing was cultured PBMCs, taken from culture after CMV antigen stimulation. These receptors originate from a human donor in good health (CMV status not recorded). Some clones in this sample may be carry-over from other donors' samples.

The rearrangement uses TRBV29-1 and TRBJ2-3; no definite D call. The CDR3 length is 12 residues. The V end was cut by 0 bases, the J end by 4 bases, with 5 bases between. From germline, CDR1 is SQVTM and CDR2 ANQGSEA. For the CDR3, the DNA is TGCAGCGTTGAAGATCGACCAGATACGCAGTATTTT. Its translation: CSVEDRPDTQYF.

In its sample, this clonotype was seen a few times. The chain has TRBV10-3 and TRBJ1-1; the D gene is possibly TRBD1 (6 bases). The germline V gene encodes CDR1 ENHRY and CDR2 SYGVKD. There are 14 residues in the CDR3. V was clipped by 7 bases and J by 6 bases, with 18 bases between them. CDR3 amino acids: CAITSDRWGAEAFF. In DNA form, the CDR3 reads TGTGCCATCACCTCAGACAGGTGGGGCGCTGAAGCTTTCTTT.

This clonotype was observed a few times. The rearrangement joins TRBV28 to TRBJ2-5, with 7 nucleotides matching TRBD2. Germline V gene lookup returns CDR1 MDHEN and CDR2 SYDVKM. The CDR3 runs 14 residues. After removal of 6 bases from V and 5 bases from J, the junction contained 9 bases not matched to a gene. The CDR3 loop reads CASSRTSAGETQYF. For the CDR3, the DNA is TGTGCCAGCAGCCGTACTAGCGCCGGGGAGACCCAGTACTTC.